This T cell receptor beta chain stems from a study of cytomegalovirus exposure and HLA in healthy donors. In the study overall: Samples from HLA-typed donors yielded 85 million to 95 million unique TCRs in an early data release.

The CDR3 sequence is 16 residues long. After removal of 1 base from V and 4 bases from J, the junction contained 3 bases not matched to a gene. Germline CDR1 reads SGHTA; CDR2 reads FQGNSA. The PCR employed 60 Vbeta primers together with 13 Jbeta primers. The method was immunoSEQ multiplex PCR; TCRdb's version includes in-frame clones alone and lacks a portion of them. Of over 150,000 clones listed, around nine tenths are singletons. Broader study findings: Earlier analysis looked at TCR beta V segments, and most were productive about 87% or about 30% of the time. A few chains linked to CMV were shown in vitro to be specific for CMV antigens. Common viral pathogens seemed, in a later analysis, to connect with several of the most significant clusters.

In the case of this clone: Its antigen is as yet unknown.

Sequenced: PBMCs. The V gene is TRBV7-2, the J gene TRBJ2-7; TRBD2 matches at 14 bases. The clonotype was recovered from a woman in her 30s in good health and CMV-seronegative. DNA for the CDR3: TGTGCCAGCAGCTTAGAGGGGACTAGCGGGAGTTACGAGCAGTACTTC. Its protein is CASSLEGTSGSYEQYF.